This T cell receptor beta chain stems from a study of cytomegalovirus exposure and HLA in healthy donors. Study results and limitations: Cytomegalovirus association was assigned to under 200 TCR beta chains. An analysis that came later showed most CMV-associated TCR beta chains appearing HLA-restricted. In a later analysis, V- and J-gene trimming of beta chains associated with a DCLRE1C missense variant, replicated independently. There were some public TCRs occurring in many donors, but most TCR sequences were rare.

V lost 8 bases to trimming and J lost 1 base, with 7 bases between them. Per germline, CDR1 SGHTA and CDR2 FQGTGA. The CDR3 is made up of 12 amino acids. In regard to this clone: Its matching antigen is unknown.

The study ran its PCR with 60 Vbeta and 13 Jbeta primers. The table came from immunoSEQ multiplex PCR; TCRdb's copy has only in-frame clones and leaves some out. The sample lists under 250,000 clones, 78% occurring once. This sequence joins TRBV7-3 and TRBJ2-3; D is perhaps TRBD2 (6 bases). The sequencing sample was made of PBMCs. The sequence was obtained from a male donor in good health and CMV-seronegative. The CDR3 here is CASGTGTDTQYF. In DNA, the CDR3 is TGTGCCAGCGGGACTGGCACAGATACGCAGTATTTT.